Below are 10 T cell receptor beta chains sequenced from a single sample in a study of blood T cells in healthy people across ages. The use of a sample-barcoded 5' primer and a J-beta primer mix characterized a second PCR of roughly 7 to 11 cycles. MiXCR, applied by TCRdb to the 5' RACE reads, yields one record per CDR3 protein. The sample holds around 580,000 distinct CDR3 sequences, roughly 43% seen once. The sample consisted of blood. Receptors originate from an elderly man in good health.

The chain links TRBV20-1 to TRBJ2-1; D call uncertain. Trimming removed 2 bases at V and 0 bases at J, with 5 bases between. In germline, CDR1 is DFQATT, CDR2 SNEGSKA (reference sequence). The CDR3 totals 13 residues. For the CDR3, the DNA is TGCAGTGCTAGATGGGGCTCCTACAATGAGCAGTTCTTC. Translated, it gives CSARWGSYNEQFF.

The chain has TRBV4-1 and TRBJ1-2; TRBD1 matches at 9 bases. J lost 4 bases, V lost 0 bases, and 6 bases had no gene match. Germline-derived CDR1 and CDR2 are MGHRA and YSYEKL. The CDR3 sequence is 16 residues long. The CDR3 loop is CASSQEATGGGYGYTF. The CDR3 bases are TGCGCCAGCAGCCAAGAAGCGACAGGGGGTGGCTATGGCTACACCTTC.

The chain is built from TRBV10-3 and TRBJ2-7; D uncertain. CDR3 length equals 14 residues. V was shortened by 5 bases and J by 6 bases, with 17 bases between the two germline ends. Germline-derived CDR1 and CDR2 are ENHRY and SYGVKD. The DNA for the CDR3 is TGTGCCATCAGTTCCCCGCAGAACAGTGGCGAGCAGTACTTC. Protein sequence: CAISSPQNSGEQYF.

Worth noting for this clonotype: This could be a read error, since a much larger clone is one nucleotide away. V usage is TRBV6-5 and J usage is TRBJ2-3; D unclear. This CDR3 contains 14 residues. Germline lookup yields CDR1 MNHEY and CDR2 SVGAGI. The ends were cut back, 4 bases at V and 8 bases at J, with 16 bases in the middle. CDR3: CASSSNRRAGTQYF. The CDR3 DNA follows: TGTGCCAGCAGTTCCAACCGAAGGGCAGGTACGCAGTATTTT.

This chain links TRBV3-1 with TRBJ2-3; 7 nucleotides match TRBD2. The CDR3 runs 16 residues. Trimming took 0 bases from V and 8 from J; bases not matched to a gene: 11. Germline V lookup: CDR1 LGHDT, CDR2 YNNKEL (reference sequence). CDR3 in amino acids: CASSQDVGGGGRTQYF. CDR3 nucleotide sequence: TGTGCCAGCAGCCAAGATGTCGGCGGGGGAGGCCGTACGCAGTATTTT.

This sequence joins TRBV7-2 and TRBJ2-6; the D is unclear. The CDR3 has 15 amino acids. With 3 bases removed from V and 1 base from J, the gap between germline ends came to 7 bases. Germline lookup yields CDR1 SGHTA and CDR2 FQGNSA. The chain's CDR3 is CASSFSTSGANVLTF. In DNA, the CDR3 is TGTGCCAGCAGCTTTTCGACTTCTGGGGCCAACGTCCTGACTTTC.

V is TRBV7-9 and J is TRBJ2-3, with 8 bases aligning to TRBD1. The V segment lost 5 bases and the J segment 5 bases; nucleotides outside the gene matches: 6. The germline CDR1 and CDR2 sequences are SEHNR and FQNEAQ (reference sequence). The CDR3 extends over 14 amino acids. The CDR3 DNA reads TGTGCCAGCAGCGCGACAGGGGTGAAAGATACGCAGTATTTT. Its translation: CASSATGVKDTQYF.

This clonotype was seen a handful of times. This may be a read error: a much more frequent sequence differs by one nucleotide. The J gene is TRBJ2-1, the V gene TRBV6-6; D may be TRBD1 (6 bases). This CDR3 contains 14 residues. The germline V gene encodes CDR1 MNHNY and CDR2 SVGAGI (reference sequence). Trimming removed 5 bases at V and 8 bases at J, with 16 bases between. CDR3 sequence reads: CASSDGLAGDEQFF. Here the CDR3 DNA reads TGTGCCAGCAGTGACGGTTTGGCAGGGGATGAGCAGTTCTTC.

DNA of the CDR3: TGTGCCAGCAGTTATCCTACTAGCGGGAGAAAAAGCACAGATACGCAGTATTTT. Translating gives CASSYPTSGRKSTDTQYF. The gene calls are TRBV6-2 or TRBV6-3 and TRBJ2-3; 11 bases map to TRBD2. Germline loops: CDR1 MNHEY, CDR2 SVGEGT. With 3 bases clipped from V and 0 bases from J, the junction kept 8 bases outside the gene matches. This CDR3 is built from 18 residues.

There are a few counts of this clonotype. The J gene is TRBJ2-1, the V gene TRBV7-2, with 7 bases fitting TRBD2. There are 16 residues in the CDR3. Germline values: CDR1 SGHTA, CDR2 FQGNSA. Unmatched junction bases numbered 13, after V lost 5 bases and J lost 6 bases. The CDR3: CASSLRSGAGVNEQFF. CDR3 in DNA: TGTGCCAGCAGCCTAAGGAGTGGGGCGGGGGTCAATGAGCAGTTCTTC. Filled out from reference TRBV7-2 and TRBJ2-1, the complete variable domain reads GAGVSQSPSNKVTEKGKDVELRCDPISGHTALYWYRQSLGQGLEFLIYFQGNSAPDKSGLPSDRFSAERTGGSVSTLTIQRTQQEDSAVYLCASSLRSGAGVNEQFFGPGTRLTVL.